This TCR beta chain comes out of a study of OX40 agonist ivuxolimab in advanced cancers. The repertoire was sequenced with immunoSEQ multiplex PCR; TCRdb's copy has only in-frame clones and lacks some. The profile covers approximately 70,000 clones, with about nine tenths appearing a single time and approximately 8% taken by the ten largest. Anyone with autoimmune disease history or systemic immunosuppression was excluded. V was pared by 0 bases and J by 3 bases, with 11 bases between. From germline, CDR1 is MNHEY and CDR2 SVGAGI. This CDR3 comprises 15 residues. The sample in question was CD4+ or CD8+ T cells sorted from blood, obtained in a trial of the OX40 agonist ivuxolimab. This chain connects TRBV6-5 to TRBJ1-1, with a possible D match to TRBD1 (6 bases). This clonotype was obtained from an adult with an advanced solid tumor such as melanoma, head and neck, liver or kidney cancer. The CDR3 here is CASSYSIGGDTEAFF. The CDR3 DNA sequence: TGTGCCAGCAGTTACTCGATAGGGGGGGACACTGAAGCTTTCTTT.